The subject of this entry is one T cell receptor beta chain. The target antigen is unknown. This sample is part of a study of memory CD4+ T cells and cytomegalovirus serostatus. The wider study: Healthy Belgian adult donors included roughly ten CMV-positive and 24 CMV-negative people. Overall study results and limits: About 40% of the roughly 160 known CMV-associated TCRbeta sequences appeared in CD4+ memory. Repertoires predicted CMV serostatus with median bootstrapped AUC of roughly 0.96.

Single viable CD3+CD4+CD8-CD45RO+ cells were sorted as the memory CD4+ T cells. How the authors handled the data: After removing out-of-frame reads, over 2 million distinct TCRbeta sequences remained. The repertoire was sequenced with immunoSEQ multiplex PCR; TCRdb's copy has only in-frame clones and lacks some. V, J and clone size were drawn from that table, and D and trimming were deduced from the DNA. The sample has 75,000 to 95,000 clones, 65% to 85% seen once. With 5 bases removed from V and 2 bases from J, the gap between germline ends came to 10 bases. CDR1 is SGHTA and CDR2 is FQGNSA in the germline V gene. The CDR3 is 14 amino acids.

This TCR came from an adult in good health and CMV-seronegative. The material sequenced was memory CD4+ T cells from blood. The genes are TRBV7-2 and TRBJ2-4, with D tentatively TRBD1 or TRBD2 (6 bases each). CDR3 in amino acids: CASSIGGTKNIQYF. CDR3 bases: TGTGCCAGCAGCATCGGGGGCACCAAAAACATTCAGTACTTC.